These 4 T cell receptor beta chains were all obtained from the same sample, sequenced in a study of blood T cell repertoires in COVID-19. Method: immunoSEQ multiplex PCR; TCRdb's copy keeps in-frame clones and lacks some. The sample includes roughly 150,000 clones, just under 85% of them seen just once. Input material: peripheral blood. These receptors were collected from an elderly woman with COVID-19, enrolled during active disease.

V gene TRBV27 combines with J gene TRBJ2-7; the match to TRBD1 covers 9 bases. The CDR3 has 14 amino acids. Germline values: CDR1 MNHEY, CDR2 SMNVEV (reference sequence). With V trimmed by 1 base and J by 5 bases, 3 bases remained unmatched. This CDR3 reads CASSLWDRAHEQYF. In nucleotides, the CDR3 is TGTGCCAGCAGTTTATGGGACAGGGCCCACGAGCAGTACTTC.

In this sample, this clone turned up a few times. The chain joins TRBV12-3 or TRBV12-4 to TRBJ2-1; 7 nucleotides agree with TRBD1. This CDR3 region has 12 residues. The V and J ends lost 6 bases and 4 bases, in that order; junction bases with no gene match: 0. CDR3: CASRQGYNEQFF. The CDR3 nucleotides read TGTGCCAGCAGACAGGGGTACAATGAGCAGTTCTTC.

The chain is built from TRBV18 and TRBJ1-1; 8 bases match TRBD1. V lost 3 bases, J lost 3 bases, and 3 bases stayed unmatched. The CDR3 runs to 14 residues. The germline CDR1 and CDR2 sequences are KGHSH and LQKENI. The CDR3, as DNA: TGTGCCAGCTCACCTACGGACAGGGACACTGAAGCTTTCTTT. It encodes CASSPTDRDTEAFF.

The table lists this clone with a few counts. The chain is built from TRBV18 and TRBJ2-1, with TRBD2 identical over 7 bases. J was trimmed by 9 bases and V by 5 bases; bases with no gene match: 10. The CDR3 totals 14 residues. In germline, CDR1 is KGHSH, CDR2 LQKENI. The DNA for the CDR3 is TGTGCCAGCTCATCAGCCCGGGGGGAGGCTGAGCAGTTCTTC. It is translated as CASSSARGEAEQFF.